This T cell receptor beta chain was observed in a study of shared clonotypes between healthy human individuals. The repertoire was sequenced with immunoSEQ multiplex PCR; TCRdb's copy has only in-frame clones and lacks some. The sample has over 2,000,000 clones, 90% to 95% seen once. A remark on this clone: What it recognizes is unknown.

CD45RO-negative, CCR7-positively selected cells formed the naive CD8 fraction, excluding terminally differentiated effector memory CD45RA+ cells. General study results and limits: When naive CD4 clonotypes were compared across a handful of donors, 4% to 6.5% were shared.

The specimen was naive CD8+ T cells from PBMCs. This TCR was sampled from a man aged 18 to 30 in good health. Some clones in this sample may be carry-over from other donors' samples.

The CDR3 reads CRARGLDEQFF. CDR3 in DNA: TGCAGGGCCAGGGGGTTGGATGAGCAGTTCTTC. The chain employs TRBV20-1 and TRBJ2-1, with 7 bases matching TRBD1. The CDR3 consists of 11 residues. Germline CDR1 is DFQATT and CDR2 is SNEGSKA (reference sequence).